These T cell receptor beta chains were read from a single sample in a study of T cell changes during pregnancy in multiple sclerosis. Clones were read by immunoSEQ multiplex PCR, and TCRdb kept only the in-frame ones, dropping some. The sample lists under 45,000 clones; about 92% were seen once. The specimen comprised CD4+ T cells from peripheral blood mononuclear cells, sampled in the third trimester of pregnancy. These receptors came from a female donor with multiple sclerosis, enrolled in a pregnancy study. CDR3s include the opening cysteine and the closing phenylalanine or tryptophan.

j_call v_call cdr3_aa
TRBJ2-3 TRBV5-8 CASSRGLAGGVADTQYF
TRBJ2-1 TRBV4-2 CASSQDQGLAGFLSYNEQFF
TRBJ2-5 TRBV25-1 CASSDLAGGPSETQYF
TRBJ1-6 TRBV7-3 CASSPTGTSPLHF
TRBJ2-3 TRBV5-1 CASSAGLHSTDTQYF
TRBJ1-5 TRBV27 CASSLFGWGTGQDQPQHF
TRBJ2-7 TRBV6-6 CASSYPGGQYF
TRBJ2-2 TRBV11-2 CASSFGQGVRTGELFF
TRBJ2-2 TRBV9 CASSVAVGGYTGELFF
TRBJ1-1 TRBV18 CASVSNMNTEAFF
TRBJ2-1 TRBV7-9 CASWGPGMSSYNEQFF
TRBJ2-7 TRBV5-1 CASSLGTGDLRAGVEQYF
TRBJ2-1 TRBV2 CASSGLAGGVNEQFF
TRBJ1-6 TRBV7-3 CASSSDRAGNSPLHF
TRBJ1-2 TRBV29-1 CTLMSGVDGYTF
TRBJ2-7 TRBV18 CASSPRTSGLYEQYF
TRBJ2-5 TRBV10-3 CAISESGQGRTQYF
TRBJ2-3 TRBV19 CASRGAGGHADTQYF
TRBJ1-3 TRBV19 CASSESPGQNRNTIYF
TRBJ2-3 TRBV5-4 CASSSHRADTQYF
TRBJ1-4 TRBV15 CATSRDAGSTNEKLFF
TRBJ2-1 TRBV4-2 CASSQGWGGTYNEQFF
TRBJ2-1 TRBV5-8 CASSLAPDNEQFF
TRBJ2-2 TRBV14 CASSPSLNTGELFF
TRBJ1-2 TRBV5-5 CASSLGEGYGYTF
TRBJ2-1 TRBV7-2 CASSPFSGPSYNEQFF
TRBJ1-2 TRBV19 CATDADRGRNGYTF
TRBJ2-7 TRBV20-1 CSARASHEQYF
TRBJ2-7 TRBV7-9 CASSLEVAEDYEQYF
TRBJ2-7 TRBV18 CASSHLNRGDLSYEQYF
TRBJ1-5 TRBV19 CASSIVGRASNQPQHF
TRBJ2-7 TRBV10-3 CAISESNYEQYF
TRBJ1-2 TRBV28 CASSFPGQGGYTF
TRBJ1-5 TRBV2 CASSPRASPHSYSNQPQHF
TRBJ1-2 TRBV6-1 CASSEKWDRAYGYTF
TRBJ2-3 TRBV27 CASSPLPLTSGSGYDTDTQYF
TRBJ2-1 TRBV4-1 CASRLAGGVEQFF
TRBJ1-3 TRBV29-1 CSAGKQGFGNTIYF
TRBJ2-7 TRBV6-5 CASSSSDSPSYEQYF
TRBJ2-3 TRBV7-8 CASSSAEQAGEFDTQYF
TRBJ2-7 TRBV5-1 CASSLNGAYEQYF
TRBJ2-1 TRBV14 CASSQISGWDRYFDEQFF
TRBJ1-1 TRBV9 CASSVTGKDTEAFF
TRBJ1-1 TRBV29-1 CSGDRAPTEAFF
TRBJ1-1 TRBV11-3 CASSSTANTEAFF
TRBJ1-5 TRBV27 CASRDTGGNQPQHF
TRBJ2-1 TRBV9 CASSRLRGASYNEQFF
TRBJ1-4 TRBV10-1 CASSMDRGRNEKLFF
TRBJ1-6 TRBV7-6 CASSSTGQGNSPLHF
TRBJ2-7 TRBV28 CASSGDYYEQYF
TRBJ2-1 TRBV5-1 CASSPGWGLYNEQFF
TRBJ2-5 TRBV7-3 CASSRTSGETQYF